These 20 T cell receptor beta chains were sequenced from one sample in a study of T cell changes during pregnancy in multiple sclerosis (dated by TCRdb to about 2019). Preparation of the library involved the immunoSEQ multiplex PCR assay. As stored in TCRdb, this immuneACCESS dataset retains in-frame rearrangements with V and J assigned. A fraction of the clones does not appear; measured against another copy, unresolved V genes explain less than half of the discrepancy, and the remainder lacks a known reason. This sample gives over 55,000 clones in total; 94% of them show up just once. Approximately 3.5% of the sample is taken by the ten largest. Sequencing used CD8+ T cells from peripheral blood mononuclear cells, obtained in the third trimester of pregnancy. These receptors were obtained from a female donor with multiple sclerosis, enrolled in a pregnancy study.

This clone is deemed medium-sized. The V and J genes are TRBV11-2 and TRBJ2-7, with a tentative D call TRBD1 (6 bases). Germline lookup yields CDR1 SGHAT and CDR2 FQNNGV. CDR3 length: 13 amino acids. V gave up 5 bases and J gave up 6 bases, with 14 bases separating them. CDR3 residues: CASSPDGGGEQYF. The DNA for the CDR3 is TGTGCCAGCAGCCCAGATGGGGGCGGCGAGCAGTACTTC.

The chain joins TRBV4-1 to TRBJ2-7; D possibly corresponds to TRBD2 (5 bases). The V end was cut by 0 bases, the J end by 2 bases, with 17 bases between. Germline V gene lookup returns CDR1 MGHRA and CDR2 YSYEKL. The CDR3 length is 17 residues. The CDR3 DNA is TGCGCCAGCAGCCAAGATTTCCAAGCGGAACGGACCTACGAGCAGTACTTC. It translates to CASSQDFQAERTYEQYF.

The rearrangement uses TRBV6-5 and TRBJ1-2; perhaps TRBD1 as D (5 bases). Per germline, CDR1 MNHEY and CDR2 SVGAGI. This CDR3 contains 14 residues. V was cut by 2 bases and J by 4 bases, with 11 bases left in between. This CDR3 reads CASSYLGHSYGYTF. The CDR3 region has the DNA TGTGCCAGCAGTTACCTCGGACATTCCTATGGCTACACCTTC.

This clone was detected only once. V usage is TRBV9 and J usage is TRBJ2-1; tentative D call: TRBD2 (6 bases). The CDR3 consists of 15 residues. Looked up from germline, CDR1 is SGDLS and CDR2 is YYNGEE. Trimming took 3 bases from V and 6 from J, leaving 16 bases between them. The CDR3 reads CASSAGSSSRNEQFF. Here the CDR3 DNA reads TGTGCCAGCAGCGCCGGGAGTTCCTCGCGCAATGAGCAGTTCTTC.

The rearrangement links TRBV2 to TRBJ2-5; no reliable D call. This CDR3 contains 13 residues. CDR1 is SNHLY and CDR2 is FYNNEI in the germline V gene. Trimming removed 1 base from V and 7 bases from J, with 10 bases in between. The CDR3 is CASSEGYQATQYF. CDR3 bases: TGTGCCAGCAGTGAAGGGTACCAGGCGACCCAGTACTTC.

The rearrangement joins TRBV13 to TRBJ2-7; no definite D call. The CDR3 is 12 amino acids. The germline gives CDR1 PRHDT, CDR2 FYEKMQ (reference sequence). Trimming took 1 base from V and 5 from J, leaving 6 bases between them. CDR3 region: CASSLAPNEQYF. In nucleotides, the CDR3 is TGTGCCAGCAGCTTAGCCCCTAACGAGCAGTACTTC.

The chain has TRBV19 and TRBJ1-5; D call uncertain. There are 16 residues in the CDR3. The germline gives CDR1 LNHDA, CDR2 SQIVND (reference sequence). V dropped 2 bases and J dropped 1 base, with 12 bases sitting between them. The CDR3: CASSIFWWESNQPQHF. DNA for the CDR3: TGTGCCAGTAGTATATTTTGGTGGGAGAGCAATCAGCCCCAGCATTTT.

This chain uses TRBV7-9 with TRBJ2-1, with 11 bases aligning to TRBD2. The germline V gene encodes CDR1 SEHNR and CDR2 FQNEAQ (reference sequence). This CDR3 region has 18 residues. J gave up 0 bases and V 4 bases, and 8 bases lay outside the gene matches. The CDR3 DNA reads as TGTGCCAGCAGCTCCGGGACTAGCGGTAGGAGCTCCTACAATGAGCAGTTCTTC. It codes for CASSSGTSGRSSYNEQFF.

The V gene is TRBV5-1, the J gene TRBJ2-1; unclear D gene. Trimming shortened V by 4 bases and J by 9 bases, and 20 bases separated the two germline ends. The germline gives CDR1 SGHRS, CDR2 YFSETQ. The CDR3 loop spans 15 amino acids. CDR3 residues: CASSPDDTMRFEQFF. In DNA form, the CDR3 reads TGCGCCAGCAGCCCCGACGACACGATGCGTTTTGAGCAGTTCTTC.

The chain uses TRBV5-6 and TRBJ1-2, with 9 bases lining up with TRBD1. This CDR3 comprises 14 residues. Looked up from germline, CDR1 is SGHDT and CDR2 is YYEEEE. V gave up 3 bases and J gave up 8 bases; unmatched junction bases: 8. The CDR3 loop is CASSSGTGIDGYTF. The CDR3 DNA sequence: TGTGCCAGCAGCTCCGGGACAGGGATTGACGGCTACACCTTC.

V is TRBV2 and J is TRBJ1-3, with a tentative D call TRBD1 (5 bases). This CDR3 is 14 amino acids long. V was trimmed by 5 bases and J by 0 bases, leaving 8 bases between them. Per germline, CDR1 SNHLY and CDR2 FYNNEI. DNA for the CDR3: TGTGCCAGCAGTAACAGGCACTCTGGAAACACCATATATTTT. Protein product: CASSNRHSGNTIYF.

The chain recombines TRBV27 with TRBJ1-2, with 7 bases identical to TRBD1. This CDR3 region has 13 residues. Germline V gene data show CDR1 as MNHEY and CDR2 as SMNVEV (reference sequence). V was pared by 5 bases and J by 4 bases, with 4 bases of the junction left unmatched. CDR3 DNA: TGTGCCAGCAGTCTGTCAGGGGGCTATGGCTACACCTTC. Encoded protein: CASSLSGGYGYTF.

CDR3 sequence (DNA): TGTGCCAGCAGTTTCCCCGATGGCCTCGAGCAGTACTTC. This gives the protein CASSFPDGLEQYF. The chain uses TRBV6-6 and TRBJ2-7, with D hard to call. V was trimmed by 4 bases and J by 6 bases, leaving 13 bases between them. This CDR3 has 13 residues. From germline, CDR1 is MNHNY and CDR2 SVGAGI (reference sequence).

The rearrangement links TRBV28 to TRBJ2-1; maybe TRBD2 (5 bases). The germline gives CDR1 MDHEN, CDR2 SYDVKM. The CDR3 is 15 residues long. V was shortened by 6 bases and J by 0 bases, with 12 bases between the two germline ends. The CDR3 region is CASRYSVSSYNEQFF. The CDR3 region has the DNA TGTGCCAGCAGGTATAGCGTAAGCTCCTACAATGAGCAGTTCTTC.

V usage is TRBV30 and J usage is TRBJ1-4, with D perhaps TRBD1 (5 bases). From germline, CDR1 is GTSNPN and CDR2 SVGIG (reference sequence). Trimming removed 4 bases from V and 7 bases from J, with 19 bases in between. The CDR3 contains 15 residues. The CDR3 DNA is TGTGCCTGGAATTTGGGGACTGGGGCTGCTGAAAAACTGTTTTTT. This translates into CAWNLGTGAAEKLFF. The whole variable domain, filled in from reference TRBV30 and TRBJ1-4, reads SQTIHQWPATLVQPVGSPLSLECTVEGTSNPNLYWYRQAAGRGLQLLFYSVGIGQISSEVPQNLSASRPQDRQFILSSKKLLLSDSGFYLCAWNLGTGAAEKLFFGSGTQLSVL.

The rearrangement links TRBV4-3 to TRBJ2-1; weak D call: TRBD1 (7 bases). Deletions cut 4 bases from V and 0 bases from J, with 13 bases between. Germline CDR1 and CDR2: LGHNA and YSLEER. The CDR3 has 16 residues. The CDR3 nucleotides read TGCGCCAGCAGCCCCCGACAGGGACTCTCCTACAATGAGCAGTTCTTC. The encoded protein is CASSPRQGLSYNEQFF.

This chain joins TRBV4-2 and TRBJ1-1; 11 bases match TRBD1. V lost 2 bases, J lost 5 bases, and 7 bases stayed unmatched. In germline, CDR1 is LGHNA, CDR2 YNFKEQ. The length of the CDR3 is 16 residues. CDR3: CASSQLTRDRGTEAFF. The CDR3 bases are TGTGCCAGCAGCCAATTAACCCGGGACAGGGGGACTGAAGCTTTCTTT.

The rearrangement joins TRBV7-9 to TRBJ2-3, with D unclear. Trimming stripped 3 bases from V and 4 bases from J, with 8 bases between. The CDR3 consists of 13 residues. Germline-derived CDR1 and CDR2 are SEHNR and FQNEAQ (reference sequence). The CDR3 DNA reads TGTGCCAGCAGCTTGAGTCAAGCAGATACGCAGTATTTT. Protein sequence: CASSLSQADTQYF.

The chain employs TRBV5-1 and TRBJ1-1, with 7 bases aligning to TRBD1. CDR3 size: 15 residues. V was clipped by 0 bases and J by 1 base; unmatched bases: 3. Germline CDR1 and CDR2: SGHRS and YFSETQ. CDR3 amino acids: CASSLVEGANTEAFF. The CDR3 bases are TGCGCCAGCAGCTTGGTAGAGGGGGCGAACACTGAAGCTTTCTTT.

This chain joins TRBV18 and TRBJ2-7; D is perhaps TRBD1 (6 bases). Trimming took 2 bases from V and 3 from J, leaving 14 bases between them. The CDR3 has 15 residues. Germline V gene lookup returns CDR1 KGHSH and CDR2 LQKENI. CDR3 residues: CASSPWRGQSYEQYF. The CDR3, as DNA: TGTGCCAGCTCACCATGGCGCGGACAGAGCTACGAGCAGTACTTC.